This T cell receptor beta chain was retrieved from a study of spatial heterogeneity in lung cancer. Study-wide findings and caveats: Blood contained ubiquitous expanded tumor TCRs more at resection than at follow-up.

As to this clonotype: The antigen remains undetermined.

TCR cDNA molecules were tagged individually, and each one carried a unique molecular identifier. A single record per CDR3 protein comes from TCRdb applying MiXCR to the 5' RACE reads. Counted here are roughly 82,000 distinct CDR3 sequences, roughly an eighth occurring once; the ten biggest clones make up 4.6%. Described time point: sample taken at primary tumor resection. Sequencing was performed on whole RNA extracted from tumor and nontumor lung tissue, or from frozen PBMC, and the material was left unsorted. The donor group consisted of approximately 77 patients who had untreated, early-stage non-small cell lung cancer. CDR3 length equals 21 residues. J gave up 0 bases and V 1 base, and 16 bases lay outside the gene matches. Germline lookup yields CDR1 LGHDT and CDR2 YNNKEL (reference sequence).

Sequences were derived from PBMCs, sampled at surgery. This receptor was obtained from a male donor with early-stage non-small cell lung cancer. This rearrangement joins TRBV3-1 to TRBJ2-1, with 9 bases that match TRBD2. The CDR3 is CASSQVGRQGFSGGSYNEQFF. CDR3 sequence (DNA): TGTGCCAGCAGCCAAGTTGGGAGACAGGGCTTTAGCGGGGGCTCCTACAATGAGCAGTTCTTC.